A selection of T cell receptor beta chains follows, all from one sample in a study of response to subunit inactivated influenza vaccine. TCRdb itself ran the RT-PCR reads through MiXCR, one entry per CDR3 protein. The table has about half a million distinct CDR3 sequences, 25% seen once; the top ten hold less than 2.5%. Specimen: CD4+ T cells sorted from PBMCs, collected about 5 days after vaccination. The origin of the receptors is a man aged 50 to 59 who received an inactivated influenza vaccine. The CDR3 runs from the conserved cysteine through the conserved F or W. D genes are given only for firm matches. Only part of the rows carry a size: once, few, many, or a class if the clone is expanded.

J: TRBJ1-1
length: 15
V: TRBV6-1
D: NA
size: NA
DNA: TGTGCCAGCAGTCGGGGGACAACTCAGAACACTGAAGCTTTCTTT
CDR3: CASSRGTTQNTEAFF

J: TRBJ1-2
length: 13
V: TRBV28
D: NA
size: many
DNA: TGTGCCAGCAGTTTAGACAGCCACTATGGCTACACCTTC
CDR3: CASSLDSHYGYTF

J: TRBJ2-1
length: 15
V: TRBV28
D: NA
size: NA
DNA: TGTGCCAGCAGCCTCCGACAGGTACCCTACAATGAGCAGTTCTTC
CDR3: CASSLRQVPYNEQFF

J: TRBJ1-5
length: 13
V: TRBV20-1
D: TRBD1
size: many
DNA: TGCAGTGTACAGGGGGCGGGCAATCAGCCCCAGCATTTT
CDR3: CSVQGAGNQPQHF

J: TRBJ2-7
length: 15
V: TRBV18
D: TRBD1
size: NA
DNA: TGTGCCAGCTCACCACGTGCGGGACAGGGTGGTGAGCAGTCCTTC
CDR3: CASSPRAGQGGEQSF

J: TRBJ1-4
length: 15
V: TRBV5-1
D: NA
size: many
DNA: TGCGCCAGCAGCTTGGTGGGGAGTGATAATGAAAAACTGTTTTTT
CDR3: CASSLVGSDNEKLFF

J: TRBJ2-7
length: 13
V: TRBV11-2
D: NA
size: NA
DNA: TGTGCCAGCAGCCGACAGCTTTCCTACGAGCAGTACTTC
CDR3: CASSRQLSYEQYF

J: TRBJ1-4
length: 14
V: TRBV7-9
D: NA
size: NA
DNA: TGTGCCAGCAGCTTGTCAAGTACTAATGAAAAACTGTTTTTT
CDR3: CASSLSSTNEKLFF

J: TRBJ1-3
length: 15
V: TRBV5-5
D: TRBD1
size: NA
DNA: TGTGCCAGCAGTTTACCACACACAGGGGGAGACACCATATATTTT
CDR3: CASSLPHTGGDTIYF

J: TRBJ1-5
length: 14
V: TRBV6-5
D: NA
size: NA
DNA: TGTGCCAGCAGTTTCGACAGGTCGGATCAGCCCCAGCATTTT
CDR3: CASSFDRSDQPQHF

J: TRBJ1-2
length: 12
V: TRBV20-1
D: TRBD1
size: NA
DNA: TGCAGTGCTCTGGGACAGGGGGGTGGCTACACCTTC
CDR3: CSALGQGGGYTF

J: TRBJ2-2
length: 16
V: TRBV6-5
D: NA
size: few
DNA: TGTGCCAGCAGTTACTTACGGAAGAGGGACACCGGGGAGCTGTTTTTT
CDR3: CASSYLRKRDTGELFF

J: TRBJ2-5
length: 14
V: TRBV3-1
D: NA
size: few
DNA: TGTGCCAGCGGGAATTGGCAGGGGGGAGAGACCCAGTACTTC
CDR3: CASGNWQGGETQYF

J: TRBJ2-3
length: 14
V: TRBV3-1
D: NA
size: NA
DNA: TGTGCCAGCAGCCAAGCTGGAGCTCGGAATACGCAGTATTTT
CDR3: CASSQAGARNTQYF

J: TRBJ2-1
length: 13
V: TRBV28
D: TRBD1
size: NA
DNA: TGTGCCAGCAGTCTCTTAGGGACAGCCGAGCAGTTCTTC
CDR3: CASSLLGTAEQFF

J: TRBJ2-1
length: 15
V: TRBV24-1
D: TRBD1
size: few
DNA: TGTGCCACCAGTGACCCCGGGACAGAATACAATGAGCAGTTCTTC
CDR3: CATSDPGTEYNEQFF

J: TRBJ1-1
length: 14
V: TRBV12-3/TRBV12-4
D: NA
size: few
DNA: TGTGCCAGCACCTCGGGGGTGTTAGGCACTGAAGCTTTCTTT
CDR3: CASTSGVLGTEAFF

J: TRBJ2-3
length: 15
V: TRBV20-1
D: NA
size: NA
DNA: TGCAGTGCTACCCGCCCCGGGGTTAGCACAGATACGCAGTATTTT
CDR3: CSATRPGVSTDTQYF

J: TRBJ1-1
length: 13
V: TRBV5-1
D: NA
size: many
DNA: TGCGCCAGCAGCTTCGGCTTGAACACTGAAGCTTTCTTT
CDR3: CASSFGLNTEAFF

J: TRBJ1-4
length: 12
V: TRBV29-1
D: TRBD1
size: few
DNA: TGCAGCGCGGGACAGCCTAATGAAAAACTGTTTTTT
CDR3: CSAGQPNEKLFF

J: TRBJ2-1
length: 15
V: TRBV5-1
D: TRBD1
size: NA
DNA: TGCGCCAGCGGCAGGGGGCGAGGAGGGAGTCGTGAGCAGTTCTTC
CDR3: CASGRGRGGSREQFF

J: TRBJ2-7
length: 14
V: TRBV7-8
D: NA
size: NA
DNA: TGTGCCAGCAGCAAGACAGAGACCTCCTACGAGCAGTACTTC
CDR3: CASSKTETSYEQYF

J: TRBJ2-1
length: 13
V: TRBV5-6
D: NA
size: NA
DNA: TGTGCCAGCAGCTTGCGGCAGTCCAATGAGCAGTTCTTC
CDR3: CASSLRQSNEQFF

J: TRBJ2-5
length: 17
V: TRBV24-1
D: TRBD2
size: few
DNA: TGTGCCACCAGTGATCCCGGACTAGCGAGATCCCAAGAGACCCAGTACTTC
CDR3: CATSDPGLARSQETQYF

J: TRBJ2-2
length: 16
V: TRBV5-6
D: TRBD1
size: NA
DNA: TGTGCCAGCAGCCAAAGCGGACAGGGTTACACCGGGGAGCTGTTTTTT
CDR3: CASSQSGQGYTGELFF

J: TRBJ2-7
length: 15
V: TRBV6-5
D: TRBD1
size: NA
DNA: TGTGCCAGCAGTTCCTATCCGGGACAGCTCTACGAGCAGTACTTC
CDR3: CASSSYPGQLYEQYF

J: TRBJ1-2
length: 15
V: TRBV5-1
D: TRBD1
size: few
DNA: TGCGCCAGCAGCCTTGGACAGGGTGGCGCCTATGGCTACACCTTC
CDR3: CASSLGQGGAYGYTF

J: TRBJ1-2
length: 12
V: TRBV5-5
D: NA
size: few
DNA: TGTGCCAGCAGCTTCGCAGGGGATGGCTACACCTTC
CDR3: CASSFAGDGYTF

J: TRBJ1-3
length: 14
V: TRBV9
D: NA
size: NA
DNA: TGTGCCAGCAGCAAAGGTAGCTCTGGAAACACCATATATTTT
CDR3: CASSKGSSGNTIYF

J: TRBJ2-3
length: 18
V: TRBV10-3
D: NA
size: once
DNA: TGTGCCTCCCGAGTGGGGGGGCGAGTTAGCACAAGCGCAGATACGCAGTATTTT
CDR3: CASRVGGRVSTSADTQYF

J: TRBJ2-1
length: 18
V: TRBV4-2
D: NA
size: many
DNA: TGTGCCAGCAGCCAAGATTATACGGGGTACCACCTCAGCAATGAGCAGTTCTTC
CDR3: CASSQDYTGYHLSNEQFF

J: TRBJ2-1
length: 14
V: TRBV10-3
D: NA
size: NA
DNA: TGTGCCATCAGTGAACGGCAGGGGAACAATGAGCAGTTCTTC
CDR3: CAISERQGNNEQFF

J: TRBJ2-7
length: 13
V: TRBV5-1
D: TRBD1
size: few
DNA: TGCGCCAGCAGCGCCCAGGGGGCCTACGAGCAGTACTTC
CDR3: CASSAQGAYEQYF

J: TRBJ2-2
length: 14
V: TRBV5-1
D: NA
size: NA
DNA: TGCGCCAGCAGCTTTTTCCAGGGAGAGGGGGAGCTGTTTTTT
CDR3: CASSFFQGEGELFF

J: TRBJ1-5
length: 14
V: TRBV3-1
D: NA
size: few
DNA: TGTGCCAGCAGCCAAGCATTGAGTTATCAGCCCCAGCATTTT
CDR3: CASSQALSYQPQHF

J: TRBJ2-5
length: 14
V: TRBV20-1
D: NA
size: NA
DNA: TGCAGTGCTAGAGATGGGCCAGTCGGAGAGACCCAGTACTTC
CDR3: CSARDGPVGETQYF

J: TRBJ2-7
length: 15
V: TRBV6-4
D: TRBD1
size: few
DNA: TGTGCCAGCAGTGACTCCGTGGGACAGGGCTACGAGCAGTACTTC
CDR3: CASSDSVGQGYEQYF

J: TRBJ2-7
length: 15
V: TRBV7-9
D: TRBD1
size: NA
DNA: TGTGCCAGCAGCTCTACCGGGACAGCTACCTACGAGCAGTACTTC
CDR3: CASSSTGTATYEQYF

J: TRBJ2-5
length: 19
V: TRBV7-8
D: TRBD2
size: few
DNA: TGTGCCAGCAGCAACCGCCGACTAGCGGGAGGCACCTCCCAAGAGACCCAGTACTTC
CDR3: CASSNRRLAGGTSQETQYF

J: TRBJ1-6
length: 15
V: TRBV27
D: TRBD1
size: NA
DNA: TGTGCCAGCAGTCCCGACAGGGTTCGCAATTCACCCCTCCACTTT
CDR3: CASSPDRVRNSPLHF

J: TRBJ2-7
length: 15
V: TRBV6-2/TRBV6-3
D: TRBD2
size: NA
DNA: TGTGCCAGCAGCAGACTAGCGACGATCACCTACGAGCAGTACTTC
CDR3: CASSRLATITYEQYF

J: TRBJ2-3
length: 14
V: TRBV25-1
D: NA
size: once
DNA: TGTGCCAGCAGTGAATACGGCGGCGGAGATACGCAGTATTTT
CDR3: CASSEYGGGDTQYF

J: TRBJ2-5
length: 12
V: TRBV30
D: NA
size: NA
DNA: TGTGCCTGGGGGCAGGATCAAGAGACCCAGTACTTC
CDR3: CAWGQDQETQYF

J: TRBJ2-3
length: 15
V: TRBV12-3/TRBV12-4
D: NA
size: NA
DNA: TGTGCCAGCAGCATATCCGGGACTGGCACAGATACGCAGTATTTT
CDR3: CASSISGTGTDTQYF

J: TRBJ1-1
length: 14
V: TRBV24-1
D: NA
size: few
DNA: TGTGCCACCAGTGATTCGACAGGCACCACTGAAGCTTTCTTT
CDR3: CATSDSTGTTEAFF

J: TRBJ2-4
length: 13
V: TRBV12-3/TRBV12-4
D: NA
size: few
DNA: TGTGCCAGCAGACTTTCGACCAAAAACATTCAGTACTTC
CDR3: CASRLSTKNIQYF

J: TRBJ2-7
length: 14
V: TRBV7-6
D: TRBD1
size: NA
DNA: TGTGCCAGCAGCCAGACAGGGGATGGTGGCGAGCAGTACTTC
CDR3: CASSQTGDGGEQYF

J: TRBJ2-3
length: 13
V: TRBV20-1
D: NA
size: NA
DNA: TGCAGTGCTTACGTACCAGGGGTAAATACGCAGTATTTT
CDR3: CSAYVPGVNTQYF

J: TRBJ1-1
length: 12
V: TRBV6-1
D: NA
size: NA
DNA: TGTGCCAGCAGTGAAACCCGACGTGAAGCTTTCTTT
CDR3: CASSETRREAFF

J: TRBJ2-1
length: 18
V: TRBV20-1
D: TRBD2
size: NA
DNA: TGCAGTGCTAGAGATCTTGGGGCGGGGGAGAGCTCCTACAATGAGCAGTTCTTC
CDR3: CSARDLGAGESSYNEQFF

J: TRBJ2-2
length: 15
V: TRBV20-1
D: NA
size: many
DNA: TGCAGTGCTAGGGGGGGCCACGCGAACACCGGGGAGCTGTTTTTT
CDR3: CSARGGHANTGELFF

J: TRBJ2-3
length: 12
V: TRBV29-1
D: TRBD2
size: many
DNA: TGCAGCGTTACTAGCGGGAGTGATACGCAGTATTTT
CDR3: CSVTSGSDTQYF

J: TRBJ2-1
length: 12
V: TRBV4-2
D: NA
size: few
DNA: TGTGCCAGCAGCGGGGGGCTTAGGGAGCAGTTCTTC
CDR3: CASSGGLREQFF

J: TRBJ1-1
length: 13
V: TRBV29-1
D: NA
size: few
DNA: TGCAGCGTTGCTGGCAGGGCGAGAACTGAAGCTTTCTTT
CDR3: CSVAGRARTEAFF

J: TRBJ2-1
length: 16
V: TRBV10-3
D: NA
size: few
DNA: TGTGCCATCAGTGAACGGAGGACAGCGACTTACAATGAGCAGTTCTTC
CDR3: CAISERRTATYNEQFF